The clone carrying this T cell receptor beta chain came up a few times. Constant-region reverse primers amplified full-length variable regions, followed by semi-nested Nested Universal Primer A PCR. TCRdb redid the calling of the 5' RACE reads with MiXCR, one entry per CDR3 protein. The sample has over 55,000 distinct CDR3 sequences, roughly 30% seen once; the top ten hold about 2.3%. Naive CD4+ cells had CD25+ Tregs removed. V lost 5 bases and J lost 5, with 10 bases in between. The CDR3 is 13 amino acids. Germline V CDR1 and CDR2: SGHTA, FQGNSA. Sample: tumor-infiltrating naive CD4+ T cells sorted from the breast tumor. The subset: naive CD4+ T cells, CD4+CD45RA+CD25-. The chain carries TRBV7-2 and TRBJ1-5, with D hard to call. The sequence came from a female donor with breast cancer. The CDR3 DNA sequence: TGTGCCAGCAGCCCCGACGGGGATCAGCCCCAGCATTTT. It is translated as CASSPDGDQPQHF.